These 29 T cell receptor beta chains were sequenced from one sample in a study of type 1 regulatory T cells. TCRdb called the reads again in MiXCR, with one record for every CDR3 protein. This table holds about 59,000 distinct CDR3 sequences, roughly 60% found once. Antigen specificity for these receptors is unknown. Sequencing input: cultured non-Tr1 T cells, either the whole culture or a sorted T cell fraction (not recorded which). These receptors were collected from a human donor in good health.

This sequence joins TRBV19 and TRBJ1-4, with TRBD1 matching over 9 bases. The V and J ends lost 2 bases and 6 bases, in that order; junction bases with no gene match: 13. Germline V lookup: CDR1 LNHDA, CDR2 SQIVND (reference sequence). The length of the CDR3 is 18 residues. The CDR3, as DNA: TGTGCCAGTAGTATACTCCCGGGACAGGGAACTGACGATGAAAAACTGTTTTTT. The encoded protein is CASSILPGQGTDDEKLFF.

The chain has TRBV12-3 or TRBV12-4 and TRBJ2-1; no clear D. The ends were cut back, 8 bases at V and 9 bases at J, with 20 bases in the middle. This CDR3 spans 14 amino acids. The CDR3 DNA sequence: TGTGCCAGCGGCCCCGACATAGAGAGGAGTGAGCAGTTCTTC. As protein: CASGPDIERSEQFF.

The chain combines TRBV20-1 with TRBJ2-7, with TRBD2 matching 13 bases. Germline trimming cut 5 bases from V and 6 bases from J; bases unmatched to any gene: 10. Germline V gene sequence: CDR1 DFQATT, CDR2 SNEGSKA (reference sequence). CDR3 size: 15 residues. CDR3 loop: CSASGLAGVGGEQYF. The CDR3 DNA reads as TGCAGTGCTTCCGGACTAGCGGGAGTGGGGGGCGAGCAGTACTTC.

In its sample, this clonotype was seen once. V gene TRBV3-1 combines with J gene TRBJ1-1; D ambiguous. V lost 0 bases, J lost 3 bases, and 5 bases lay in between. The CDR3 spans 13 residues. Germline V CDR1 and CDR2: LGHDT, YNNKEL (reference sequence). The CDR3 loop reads CASSQDGYTEAFF. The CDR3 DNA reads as TGTGCCAGCAGCCAAGATGGCTACACTGAAGCTTTCTTT.

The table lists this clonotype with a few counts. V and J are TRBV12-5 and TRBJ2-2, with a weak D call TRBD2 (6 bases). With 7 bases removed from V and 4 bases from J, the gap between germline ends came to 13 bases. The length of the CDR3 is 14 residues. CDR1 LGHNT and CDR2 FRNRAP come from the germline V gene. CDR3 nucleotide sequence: TGTGCTAGTGCGCAACGGGACTTCACCGGGGAGCTGTTTTTT. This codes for CASAQRDFTGELFF.

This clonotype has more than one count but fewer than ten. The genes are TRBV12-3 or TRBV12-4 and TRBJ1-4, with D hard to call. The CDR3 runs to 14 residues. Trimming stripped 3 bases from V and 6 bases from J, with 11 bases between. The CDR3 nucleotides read TGTGCCAGCAGTTTTTTACAGCAGGATGAAAAACTGTTTTTT. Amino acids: CASSFLQQDEKLFF.

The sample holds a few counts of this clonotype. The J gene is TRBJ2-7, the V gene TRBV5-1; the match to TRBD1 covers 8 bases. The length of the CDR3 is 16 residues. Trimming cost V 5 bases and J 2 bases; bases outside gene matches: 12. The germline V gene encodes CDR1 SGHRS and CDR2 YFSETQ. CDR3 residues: CASRSIGTGNPYEQYF. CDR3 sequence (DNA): TGCGCCAGCAGGTCGATAGGGACAGGAAACCCCTACGAGCAGTACTTC.

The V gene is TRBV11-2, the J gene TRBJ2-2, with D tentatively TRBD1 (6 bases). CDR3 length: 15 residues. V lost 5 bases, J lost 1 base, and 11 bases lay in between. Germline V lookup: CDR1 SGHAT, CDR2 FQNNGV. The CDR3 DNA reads TGTGCCAGCAGCCCCGGGACACTGAACACCGGGGAGCTGTTTTTT. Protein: CASSPGTLNTGELFF.

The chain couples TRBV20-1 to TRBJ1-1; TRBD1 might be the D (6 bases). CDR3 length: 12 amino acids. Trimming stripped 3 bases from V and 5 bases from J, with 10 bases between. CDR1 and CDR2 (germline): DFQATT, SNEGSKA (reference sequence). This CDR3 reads CSARKTGTEAFF. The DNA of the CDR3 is TGCAGTGCTAGGAAAACAGGGACTGAAGCTTTCTTT.

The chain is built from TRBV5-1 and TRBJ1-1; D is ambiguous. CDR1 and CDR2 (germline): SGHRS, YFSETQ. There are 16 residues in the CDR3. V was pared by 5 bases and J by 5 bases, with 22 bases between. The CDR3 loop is CASRQRGTGIGTEAFF. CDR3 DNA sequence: TGCGCCAGCAGGCAGAGAGGTACGGGGATCGGGACTGAAGCTTTCTTT.

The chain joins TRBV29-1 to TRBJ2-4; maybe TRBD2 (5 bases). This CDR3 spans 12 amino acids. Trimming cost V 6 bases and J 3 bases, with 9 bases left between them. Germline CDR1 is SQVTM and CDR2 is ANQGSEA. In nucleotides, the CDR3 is TGCAGCGTAGCGGAGAACAAAAACATTCAGTACTTC. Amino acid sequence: CSVAENKNIQYF.

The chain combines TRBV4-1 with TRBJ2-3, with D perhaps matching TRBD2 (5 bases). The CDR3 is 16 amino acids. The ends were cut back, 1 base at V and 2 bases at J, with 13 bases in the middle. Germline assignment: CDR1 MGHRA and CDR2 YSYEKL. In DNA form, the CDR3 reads TGCGCCAGCAGCCAAGTGGCAGGAGGTTACACAGATACGCAGTATTTT. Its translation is CASSQVAGGYTDTQYF.

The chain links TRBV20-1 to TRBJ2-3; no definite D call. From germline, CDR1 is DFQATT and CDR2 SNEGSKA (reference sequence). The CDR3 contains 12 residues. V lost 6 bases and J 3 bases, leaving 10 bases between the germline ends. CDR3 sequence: CSANLLTDTQYF. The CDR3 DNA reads TGCAGTGCCAACCTCCTTACAGATACGCAGTATTTT.

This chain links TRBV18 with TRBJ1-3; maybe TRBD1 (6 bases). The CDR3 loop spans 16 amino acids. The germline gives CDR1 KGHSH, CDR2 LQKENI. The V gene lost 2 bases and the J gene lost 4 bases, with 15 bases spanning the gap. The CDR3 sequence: CASSPKAGVTGNTIYF. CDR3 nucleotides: TGTGCCAGCTCACCAAAGGCAGGGGTTACCGGAAACACCATATATTTT.

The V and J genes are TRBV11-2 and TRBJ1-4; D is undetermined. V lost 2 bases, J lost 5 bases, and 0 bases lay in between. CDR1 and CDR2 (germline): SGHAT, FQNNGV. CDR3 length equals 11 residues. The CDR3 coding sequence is TGTGCCAGCAGCTTAAATGAAAAACTGTTTTTT. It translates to CASSLNEKLFF.

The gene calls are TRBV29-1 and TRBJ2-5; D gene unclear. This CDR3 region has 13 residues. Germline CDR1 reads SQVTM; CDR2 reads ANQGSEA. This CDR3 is CNAGRLDQETQYF. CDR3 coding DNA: TGCAACGCCGGAAGGCTAGACCAAGAGACCCAGTACTTC.

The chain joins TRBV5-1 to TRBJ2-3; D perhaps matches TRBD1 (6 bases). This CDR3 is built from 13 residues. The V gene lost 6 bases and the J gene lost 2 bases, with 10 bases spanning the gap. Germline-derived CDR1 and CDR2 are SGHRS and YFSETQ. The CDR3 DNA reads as TGCGCCAGCAACGGACAGAACACAGATACGCAGTATTTT. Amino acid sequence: CASNGQNTDTQYF.

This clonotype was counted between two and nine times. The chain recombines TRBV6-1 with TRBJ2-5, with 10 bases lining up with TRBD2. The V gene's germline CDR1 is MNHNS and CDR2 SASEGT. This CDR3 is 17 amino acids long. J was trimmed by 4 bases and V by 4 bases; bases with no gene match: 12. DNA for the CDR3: TGTGCCAGCAGTGCCCAAGGGAGCGGGAGGGCCTTAGAGACCCAGTACTTC. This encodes CASSAQGSGRALETQYF.

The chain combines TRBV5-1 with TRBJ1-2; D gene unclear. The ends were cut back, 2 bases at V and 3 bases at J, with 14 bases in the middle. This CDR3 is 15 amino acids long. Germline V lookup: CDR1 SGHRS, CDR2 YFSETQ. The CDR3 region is CASSFSRDWDYGYTF. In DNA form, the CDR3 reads TGCGCCAGCAGCTTTTCACGAGATTGGGACTATGGCTACACCTTC.

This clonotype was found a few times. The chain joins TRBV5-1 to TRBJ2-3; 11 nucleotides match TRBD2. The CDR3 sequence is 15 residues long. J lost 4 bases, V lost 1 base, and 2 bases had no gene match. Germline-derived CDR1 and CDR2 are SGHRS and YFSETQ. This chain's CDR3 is CASSLTSGSADTQYF. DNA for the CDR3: TGCGCCAGCAGCTTGACTAGCGGGAGCGCAGATACGCAGTATTTT. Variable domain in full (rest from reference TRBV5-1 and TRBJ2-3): KAGVTQTPRYLIKTRGQQVTLSCSPISGHRSVSWYQQTPGQGLQFLFEYFSETQRNKGNFPGRFSGRQFSNSRSEMNVSTLELGDSALYLCASSLTSGSADTQYFGPGTRLTVL.

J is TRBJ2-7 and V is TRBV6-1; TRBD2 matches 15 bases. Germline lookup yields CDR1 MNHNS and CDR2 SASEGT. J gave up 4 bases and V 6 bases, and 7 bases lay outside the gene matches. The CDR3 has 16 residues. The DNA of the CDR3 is TGTGCCAGCAGGGGACTAGCGGGAGGCCGGGGGTACGAGCAGTACTTC. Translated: CASRGLAGGRGYEQYF.

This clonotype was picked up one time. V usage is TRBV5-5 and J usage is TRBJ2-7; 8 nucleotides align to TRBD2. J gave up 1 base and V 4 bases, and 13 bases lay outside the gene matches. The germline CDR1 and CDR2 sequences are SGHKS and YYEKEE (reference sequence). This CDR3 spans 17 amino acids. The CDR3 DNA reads TGTGCCAGCAGCCCAACGGGGGGGGGGTCCGGATCCTACGAGCAGTACTTC. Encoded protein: CASSPTGGGSGSYEQYF.

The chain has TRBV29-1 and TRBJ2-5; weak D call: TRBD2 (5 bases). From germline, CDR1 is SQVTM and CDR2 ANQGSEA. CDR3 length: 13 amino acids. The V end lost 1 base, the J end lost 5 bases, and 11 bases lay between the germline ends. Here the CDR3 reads CSVEGGPGETQYF. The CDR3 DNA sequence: TGCAGCGTTGAAGGAGGGCCCGGGGAGACCCAGTACTTC.

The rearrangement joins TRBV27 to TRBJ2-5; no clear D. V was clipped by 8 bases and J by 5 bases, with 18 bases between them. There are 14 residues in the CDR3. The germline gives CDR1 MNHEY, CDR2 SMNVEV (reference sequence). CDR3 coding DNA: TGTGCCAGCTCCCCGAGTAGATTGCTCGAGACCCAGTACTTC. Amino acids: CASSPSRLLETQYF.

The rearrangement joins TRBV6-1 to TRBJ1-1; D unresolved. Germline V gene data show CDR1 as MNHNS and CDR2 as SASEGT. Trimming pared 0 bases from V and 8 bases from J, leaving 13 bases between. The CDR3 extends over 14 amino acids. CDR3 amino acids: CASSEALRQREAFF. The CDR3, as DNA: TGTGCCAGCAGTGAAGCGCTTCGGCAGAGGGAAGCTTTCTTT.

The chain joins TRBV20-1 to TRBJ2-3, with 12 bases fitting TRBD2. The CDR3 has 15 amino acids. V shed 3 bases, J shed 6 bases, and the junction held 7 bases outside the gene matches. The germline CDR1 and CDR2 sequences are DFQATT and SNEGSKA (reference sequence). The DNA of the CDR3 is TGCAGTGCTAGTATTGGACTAGCGGGGTATGATACGCAGTATTTT. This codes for CSASIGLAGYDTQYF.

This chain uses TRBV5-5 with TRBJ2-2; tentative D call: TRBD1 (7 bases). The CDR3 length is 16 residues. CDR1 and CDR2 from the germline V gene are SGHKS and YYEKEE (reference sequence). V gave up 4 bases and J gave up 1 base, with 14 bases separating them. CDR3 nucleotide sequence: TGTGCCAGCAGCATGGCGGGACAGCAGAACACCGGGGAGCTGTTTTTT. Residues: CASSMAGQQNTGELFF.

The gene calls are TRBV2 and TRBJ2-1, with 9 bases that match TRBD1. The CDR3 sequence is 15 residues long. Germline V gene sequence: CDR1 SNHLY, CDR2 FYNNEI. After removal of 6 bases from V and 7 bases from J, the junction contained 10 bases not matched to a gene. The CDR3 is CASSYNRGPQNEQFF. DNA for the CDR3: TGTGCCAGCAGCTACAACAGGGGGCCCCAGAATGAGCAGTTCTTC.

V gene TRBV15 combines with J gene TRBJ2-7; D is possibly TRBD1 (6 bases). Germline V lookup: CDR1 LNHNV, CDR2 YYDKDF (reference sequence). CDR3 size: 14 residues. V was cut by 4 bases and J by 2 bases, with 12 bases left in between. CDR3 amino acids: CATSNDRLPYEQYF. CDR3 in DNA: TGTGCCACCAGCAATGACAGGTTACCCTACGAGCAGTACTTC.